These 27 T cell receptor beta chains share one sample of origin, sequenced in a study of CD8+ T cells in alopecia areata. Reverse transcription of extracted RNA yielded cDNA, which provided the sequencing template. The repertoire was sequenced with immunoSEQ multiplex PCR; TCRdb's copy has only in-frame clones and lacks some. The repertoire includes approximately 65,000 clones, about half of them detected once, and 17% sits in the top ten. Here the sequenced sample was CD8+ T cells sorted from blood, taken at week 0. Every receptor here comes from a human donor with alopecia areata.

Here the CDR3 reads CSARGPGLAGKSSYEQYF. The CDR3 DNA reads as TGCAGCGCTAGGGGACCGGGACTAGCGGGTAAGAGCTCCTACGAGCAGTACTTC. The chain joins TRBV29-1 to TRBJ2-7; TRBD2 matches 12 bases. With V trimmed by 7 bases and J by 0 bases, 16 bases remained unmatched. There are 18 residues in the CDR3. The V gene's germline CDR1 is SQVTM and CDR2 ANQGSEA.

V gene TRBV25-1 combines with J gene TRBJ2-3, with unresolved D. Germline V lookup: CDR1 MGHDK, CDR2 SYGVNS. This CDR3 is built from 12 residues. Trimming took off 4 bases at V and 4 bases at J, with 6 bases between the two ends. The CDR3 sequence is CASSGLADTQYF. CDR3 nucleotide sequence: TGTGCCAGCAGTGGATTAGCAGATACGCAGTATTTT.

This clone was seen a few times. CDR3 loop: CSIGGRRFF. The CDR3 DNA follows: TGCAGCATCGGGGGCCGGAGGTTCTTC. This rearrangement joins TRBV29-1 to TRBJ2-1; D is perhaps TRBD1 or TRBD2 (6 bases each). The CDR3 is 9 amino acids. Per germline, CDR1 SQVTM and CDR2 ANQGSEA. The ends were cut back, 8 bases at V and 15 bases at J, with 14 bases in the middle.

The rearrangement uses TRBV29-1 and TRBJ2-7; 8 bases agree with TRBD2. The CDR3 totals 14 residues. The germline CDR1 and CDR2 sequences are SQVTM and ANQGSEA. V lost 4 bases to trimming and J lost 2 bases; unmatched junction nucleotides: 7. The DNA for the CDR3 is TGCAGCGTTGTAGGGACTAGTCTCCCCTACGAGCAGTACTTC. Protein: CSVVGTSLPYEQYF.

The genes are TRBV13 and TRBJ2-1, with D perhaps matching TRBD2 (5 bases). V dropped 0 bases and J dropped 7 bases, with 10 bases sitting between them. Germline V gene data show CDR1 as PRHDT and CDR2 as FYEKMQ (reference sequence). The CDR3 is 14 residues long. CDR3 nucleotide sequence: TGTGCCAGCAGCTTAGGGACTAATACAAATGAGCAGTTCTTC. The encoded protein is CASSLGTNTNEQFF. Variable domain in full (rest from reference TRBV13 and TRBJ2-1): AAGVIQSPRHLIKEKRETATLKCYPIPRHDTVYWYQQGPGQDPQFLISFYEKMQSDKGSIPDRFSAQQFSDYHSELNMSSLELGDSALYFCASSLGTNTNEQFFGPGTRLTVL.

This chain connects TRBV19 to TRBJ2-6; D is undetermined. The CDR3 loop spans 11 amino acids. V lost 11 bases, J lost 0 bases, and 2 bases lay in between. Germline assignment: CDR1 LNHDA and CDR2 SQIVND (reference sequence). This CDR3 is CAVSGANVLTF. In DNA form, the CDR3 reads TGTGCCGTCTCTGGGGCCAACGTCCTGACTTTC.

V usage is TRBV9 and J usage is TRBJ1-1; perhaps TRBD1 as D (5 bases). The CDR3 is made up of 14 amino acids. V was clipped by 1 base and J by 5 bases, with 12 bases between them. Germline V lookup: CDR1 SGDLS, CDR2 YYNGEE. CDR3 sequence (DNA): TGTGCCAGCAGCGTATTGGGGGGGAGGACTGAAGCTTTCTTT. Translating gives CASSVLGGRTEAFF. The whole variable domain, remainder taken from reference TRBV9 and TRBJ1-1, is DSGVTQTPKHLITATGQRVTLRCSPRSGDLSVYWYQQSLDQGLQFLIQYYNGEERAKGNILERFSAQQFPDLHSELNLSSLELGDSALYFCASSVLGGRTEAFFGQGTRLTVV.

The chain couples TRBV29-1 to TRBJ2-7, with 7 bases lining up with TRBD1. CDR3 length: 13 residues. J gave up 3 bases and V 4 bases, and 6 bases lay outside the gene matches. CDR1 and CDR2 from the germline V gene are SQVTM and ANQGSEA. This chain's CDR3 is CSVGQGEIYEQYF. As DNA, the CDR3 is TGCAGCGTTGGGCAGGGGGAGATCTACGAGCAGTACTTC.

This chain uses TRBV4-3 with TRBJ2-2, with 8 nucleotides matching TRBD1. Trimming cost V 3 bases and J 6 bases; bases outside gene matches: 0. Germline V gene data show CDR1 as LGHNA and CDR2 as YSLEER. The CDR3 loop spans 13 amino acids. CDR3 region: CASSQDRAGELFF. The CDR3 bases are TGCGCCAGCAGCCAGGACAGGGCCGGGGAGCTGTTTTTT.

The gene calls are TRBV9 and TRBJ2-3; D gene uncertain. CDR3 length equals 16 residues. From germline, CDR1 is SGDLS and CDR2 YYNGEE. Trimming removed 3 bases at V and 0 bases at J, with 14 bases between. The CDR3: CASSARGATSTDTQYF. The CDR3 nucleotides are TGTGCCAGCAGCGCGAGAGGAGCGACTAGCACAGATACGCAGTATTTT.

This clone was detected only a few times. The chain couples TRBV7-2 to TRBJ2-5; D is perhaps TRBD2 (5 bases). Trimming removed 1 base at V and 2 bases at J, with 8 bases between. The CDR3 has 14 residues. Germline loops: CDR1 SGHTA, CDR2 FQGNSA. DNA for the CDR3: TGTGCCAGCAGCTTAGTCGGGAATCAAGAGACCCAGTACTTC. Encoded protein: CASSLVGNQETQYF.

The V and J genes are TRBV7-9 and TRBJ2-1; D assignment may be TRBD1 or TRBD2 (5 bases each). Germline V gene lookup returns CDR1 SEHNR and CDR2 FQNEAQ (reference sequence). The CDR3 is made up of 14 amino acids. Trimming removed 5 bases from V and 8 bases from J, with 16 bases in between. CDR3 bases: TGTGCCAGCAGCCCCCCTTGGGGGTTGGATGAGCAGTTCTTC. This translates into CASSPPWGLDEQFF.

The gene calls are TRBV9 and TRBJ2-1; D gene uncertain. Germline V gives CDR1 SGDLS, CDR2 YYNGEE. The CDR3 extends over 12 amino acids. The V and J ends lost 4 bases and 16 bases respectively, with 18 bases between them. CDR3 sequence: CASSPTGPELFF. The CDR3 DNA reads as TGTGCCAGCAGCCCTACCGGGCCCGAGCTCTTCTTC.

A few counts support this clone. Its ends do not fully match the called genes, so a read error is possible. Distinct nucleotide sequences in the sample also encode this CDR3. This chain connects TRBV11-2 to TRBJ2-5; D might be TRBD2 (7 bases). CDR1 is SGHAT and CDR2 is FQNNGV in the germline V gene. The CDR3 is 15 amino acids. CDR3 loop: CASSQDGGGGETQYF. The CDR3 coding sequence is TGCGCCAGCAGCCAAGATGGCGGGGGCGGAGAGACCCAGTACTTC.

The chain employs TRBV9 and TRBJ2-1, with D uncertain. The CDR3 loop spans 15 amino acids. Germline CDR1 reads SGDLS; CDR2 reads YYNGEE. Trimming removed 0 bases at V and 6 bases at J, with 13 bases between. The CDR3 loop reads CASSVEGSPSNEQFF. CDR3 DNA: TGTGCCAGCAGCGTAGAGGGCTCCCCGAGCAATGAGCAGTTCTTC.

The J gene is TRBJ2-7, the V gene TRBV4-1; 11 bases agree with TRBD1. Germline assignment: CDR1 MGHRA and CDR2 YSYEKL. This CDR3 has 15 amino acids. V dropped 4 bases and J dropped 3; count of bases not matched to a gene: 5. In DNA, the CDR3 is TGCGCCAGCAGCCCCGGGACAGGGGGTTACTACGAGCAGTACTTC. This translates into CASSPGTGGYYEQYF.

The chain combines TRBV7-9 with TRBJ2-1; 8 bases are a match to TRBD2. Germline assignment: CDR1 SEHNR and CDR2 FQNEAQ (reference sequence). The CDR3 spans 17 residues. The V segment lost 5 bases and the J segment 4 bases; nucleotides outside the gene matches: 13. In DNA form, the CDR3 reads TGTGCCAGCAGCCTCCGGGGGGGGCGCGGTCCTTACAATGAGCAGTTCTTC. It encodes CASSLRGGRGPYNEQFF. Full variable domain (rest looked up from reference TRBV7-9 and TRBJ2-1): DTGVSQNPRHKITKRGQNVTFRCDPISEHNRLYWYRQTLGQGPEFLTYFQNEAQLEKSRLLSDRFSAERPKGSFSTLEIQRTEQGDSAMYLCASSLRGGRGPYNEQFFGPGTRLTVL.

The chain is built from TRBV6-6 and TRBJ2-7; TRBD2 agrees at 7 bases. The CDR3 is 13 residues long. With 5 bases clipped from V and 3 bases from J, the junction kept 4 bases outside the gene matches. Germline lookup yields CDR1 MNHNY and CDR2 SVGAGI (reference sequence). The CDR3 DNA follows: TGTGCCAGCAGTCTCGCGGGGGACTACGAGCAGTACTTC. It translates to CASSLAGDYEQYF.

V and J are TRBV10-3 and TRBJ1-2; 10 bases fit TRBD1. CDR1 is ENHRY, CDR2 SYGVKD, per germline. The CDR3 consists of 13 residues. Germline trimming cut 6 bases from V and 6 bases from J; bases unmatched to any gene: 4. The CDR3: CAIRGQGMDGYTF. The CDR3 DNA reads TGTGCCATCAGGGGACAGGGGATGGATGGCTACACCTTC.

V usage is TRBV10-3 and J usage is TRBJ1-5; D is unclear. The V gene's germline CDR1 is ENHRY and CDR2 SYGVKD. Between the trimmed V and J ends, which lost 6 bases and 4 bases, there was a span of 7 bases. This CDR3 spans 12 amino acids. The DNA of the CDR3 is TGTGCCATCAGGGAAGGTAATCAGCCCCAGCATTTT. It encodes CAIREGNQPQHF.

The genes are TRBV29-1 and TRBJ2-1, with 10 bases matching TRBD2. This CDR3 spans 13 amino acids. V lost 7 bases and J lost 3; bases outside the gene matches: 3. In germline, CDR1 is SQVTM, CDR2 ANQGSEA. CDR3 sequence (DNA): TGCAGCGCAGCGGGAGGGTACTACAATGAGCAGTTCTTC. It is translated as CSAAGGYYNEQFF.

Within the sample, this clone is large. The chain has TRBV2 and TRBJ1-1, with 9 positions matching TRBD1. Losses at the gene ends were 3 bases for V and 5 bases for J; bases not matched to a gene: 1. Germline assignment: CDR1 SNHLY and CDR2 FYNNEI. This CDR3 is built from 13 residues. Here the CDR3 reads CASSETGGTEAFF. The CDR3 nucleotides read TGTGCCAGCAGTGAGACAGGGGGGACTGAAGCTTTCTTT.

This clone came up a few times. V usage is TRBV27 and J usage is TRBJ2-7; 7 positions match TRBD1. The CDR3 sequence is 13 residues long. Germline V gives CDR1 MNHEY, CDR2 SMNVEV (reference sequence). V shed 4 bases and J 3 bases; nucleotides not matched to a gene: 3. CDR3 DNA: TGTGCCAGCAGTTCGAGGACAGGCTACGAGCAGTACTTC. Translating gives CASSSRTGYEQYF.

This chain connects TRBV2 to TRBJ2-1, with a tentative D call TRBD2 (5 bases). This CDR3 is 12 amino acids long. Germline CDR1 SNHLY, CDR2 FYNNEI. The V end lost 6 bases, the J end lost 11 bases, and 14 bases lay between the germline ends. In DNA, the CDR3 is TGTGCCAGCAGCGGACTGAGATCCCAGCAGTTCTTC. This encodes CASSGLRSQQFF.

This chain connects TRBV5-1 to TRBJ2-3, with 7 bases aligning to TRBD2. The V gene end was trimmed by 0 bases and the J gene end by 1 base; junction bases not matched to a gene: 8. The CDR3 sequence is 17 residues long. The germline V gene encodes CDR1 SGHRS and CDR2 YFSETQ. CDR3 DNA: TGCGCCAGCAGCTTGGGACTTGGCGGGAGTGGCACAGATACGCAGTATTTT. Its translation: CASSLGLGGSGTDTQYF.

This clone appeared a few times. CDR3 amino acids: CASSPDGRGQGRYF. The CDR3 DNA is TGTGCCAGCAGTCCAGACGGGCGAGGCCAAGGGCGGTACTTC. J is TRBJ2-5 and V is TRBV28, with no clear D. Trimming pared 5 bases from V and 13 bases from J, leaving 23 bases between. This CDR3 region has 14 residues. Per germline, CDR1 MDHEN and CDR2 SYDVKM.

V usage is TRBV29-1 and J usage is TRBJ2-2; 7 positions agree with TRBD2. The ends lost 7 bases at V and 6 bases at J; junction bases unmatched: 5. The CDR3 spans 12 residues. In germline, CDR1 is SQVTM, CDR2 ANQGSEA. Here the CDR3 reads CSAQRDPGELFF. The CDR3 DNA is TGCAGCGCGCAGCGGGATCCCGGGGAGCTGTTTTTT.